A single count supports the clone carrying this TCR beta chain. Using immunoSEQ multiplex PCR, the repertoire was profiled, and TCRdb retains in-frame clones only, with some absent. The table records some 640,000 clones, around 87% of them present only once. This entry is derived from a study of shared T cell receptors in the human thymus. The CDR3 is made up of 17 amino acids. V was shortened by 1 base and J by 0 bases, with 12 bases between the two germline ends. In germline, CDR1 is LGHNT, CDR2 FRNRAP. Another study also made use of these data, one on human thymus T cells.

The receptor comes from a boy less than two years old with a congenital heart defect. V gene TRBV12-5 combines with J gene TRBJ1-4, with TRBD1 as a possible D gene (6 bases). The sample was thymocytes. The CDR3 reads CASGLGQELTTNEKLFF. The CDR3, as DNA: TGTGCTAGTGGTTTGGGACAGGAACTTACAACTAATGAAAAACTGTTTTTT.